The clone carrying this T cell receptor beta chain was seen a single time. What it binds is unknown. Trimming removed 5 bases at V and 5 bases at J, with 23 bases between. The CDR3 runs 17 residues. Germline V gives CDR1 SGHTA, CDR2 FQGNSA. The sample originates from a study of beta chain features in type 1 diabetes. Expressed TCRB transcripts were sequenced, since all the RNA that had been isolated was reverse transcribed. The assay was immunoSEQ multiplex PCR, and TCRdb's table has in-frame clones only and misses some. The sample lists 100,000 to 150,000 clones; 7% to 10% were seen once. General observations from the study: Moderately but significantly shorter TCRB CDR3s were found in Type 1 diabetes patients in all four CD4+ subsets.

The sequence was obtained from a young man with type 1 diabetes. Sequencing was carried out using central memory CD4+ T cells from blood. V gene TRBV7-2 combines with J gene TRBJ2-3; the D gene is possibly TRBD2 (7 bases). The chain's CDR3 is CASSGEVWGGARDTQYF. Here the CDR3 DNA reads TGTGCCAGCAGCGGAGAGGTTTGGGGGGGGGCTAGAGATACGCAGTATTTT.